The clone carrying this T cell receptor beta chain was counted at least ten times. Its target is not known. This sample was included in a study of blood T cells in healthy people across ages. Study results and limitations: The long-lived group displayed more naive CD4+ cells, plus higher diversity, than the aged donors did.

The CDR3 consists of 14 residues. V was cut by 3 bases and J by 6 bases, with 13 bases left in between. CDR1 is SGHTA, CDR2 FQGNSA, per germline. Per sample, at least 5.5 micrograms of total RNA were extracted. A J-beta primer mix and a sample-barcoded 5' primer were used in a second PCR of roughly 6 to 11 cycles. TCRdb fed the 5' RACE reads into MiXCR, producing one record per CDR3 protein. Of roughly 1,500,000 distinct CDR3 sequences listed, 30% to 35% were seen once; the top ten hold about 11%. This receptor was taken from a young woman in good health. This sequence joins TRBV7-2 and TRBJ2-3; D is unresolved. The sequencing input was blood. CDR3 residues: CASSFMSQGDTQYF. The DNA of the CDR3 is TGTGCCAGCAGCTTTATGTCACAAGGGGATACGCAGTATTTT.